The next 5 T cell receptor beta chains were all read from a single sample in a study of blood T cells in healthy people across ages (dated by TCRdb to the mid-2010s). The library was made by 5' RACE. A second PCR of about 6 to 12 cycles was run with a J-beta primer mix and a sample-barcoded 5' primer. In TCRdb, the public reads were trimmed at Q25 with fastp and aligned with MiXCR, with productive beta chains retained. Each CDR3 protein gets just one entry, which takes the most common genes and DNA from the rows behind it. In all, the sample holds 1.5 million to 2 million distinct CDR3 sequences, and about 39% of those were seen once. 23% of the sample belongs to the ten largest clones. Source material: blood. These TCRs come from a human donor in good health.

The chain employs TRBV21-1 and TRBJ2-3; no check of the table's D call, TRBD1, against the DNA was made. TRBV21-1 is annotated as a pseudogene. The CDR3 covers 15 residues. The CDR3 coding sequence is TGTGCCAGCAGCAAAGTTCCAGGGTTCACAGATACGCAGTATTTT. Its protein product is CASSKVPGFTDTQYF.

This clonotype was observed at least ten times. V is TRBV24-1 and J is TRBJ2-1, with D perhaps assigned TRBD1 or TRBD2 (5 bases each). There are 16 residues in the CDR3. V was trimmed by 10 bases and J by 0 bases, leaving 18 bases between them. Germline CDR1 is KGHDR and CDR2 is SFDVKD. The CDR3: CATLSGTASSYNEQFF. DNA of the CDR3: TGTGCCACGCTCTCCGGGACGGCGAGCTCCTACAATGAGCAGTTCTTC.

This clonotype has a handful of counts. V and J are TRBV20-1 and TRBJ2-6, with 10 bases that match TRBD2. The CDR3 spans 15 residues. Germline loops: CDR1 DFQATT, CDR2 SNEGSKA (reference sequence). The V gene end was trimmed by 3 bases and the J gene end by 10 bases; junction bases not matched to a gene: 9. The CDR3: CSASLASGGLNVLTF. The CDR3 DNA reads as TGCAGTGCTAGTTTGGCTAGCGGGGGTTTGAACGTCCTGACTTTC.

The CDR3 DNA is TGTGCCAGCAGTGAATACAGGGGGACAGATACGCAGTATTTT. It encodes CASSEYRGTDTQYF. This chain connects TRBV25-1 to TRBJ2-3; 7 nucleotides align to TRBD1. CDR1 and CDR2 from the germline V gene are MGHDK and SYGVNS. There are 14 residues in the CDR3. V lost 0 bases to trimming and J lost 3 bases; unmatched junction nucleotides: 0.

This CDR3 is CASSLNGQRIDGYTF. The CDR3 region has the DNA TGTGCCAGCAGCTTAAATGGTCAAAGGATAGATGGCTACACCTTC. The chain is built from TRBV7-9 and TRBJ1-2; the D is unclear. CDR1 and CDR2 (germline): SEHNR, FQNEAQ (reference sequence). V was clipped by 2 bases and J by 6 bases, with 16 bases between them. This CDR3 spans 15 amino acids. The entire variable domain, with the rest obtained from reference TRBV7-9 and TRBJ1-2, is as follows: DTGVSQNPRHKITKRGQNVTFRCDPISEHNRLYWYRQTLGQGPEFLTYFQNEAQLEKSRLLSDRFSAERPKGSFSTLEIQRTEQGDSAMYLCASSLNGQRIDGYTFGSGTRLTVV.